The 25 T cell receptor beta chains reported below all come from one sample, sequenced in a study of cytomegalovirus exposure and HLA in healthy donors. PCR primers comprised 60 Vbeta and 13 Jbeta primers. Clones were read by immunoSEQ multiplex PCR, and TCRdb kept only the in-frame ones, dropping some. Altogether fewer than 150,000 clones are present, around 77% being singletons, with the ten largest covering approximately 2%. The sequencing input was PBMCs. These receptor sequences come from a man younger than 40 in good health and CMV-seronegative.

This chain links TRBV5-1 with TRBJ1-4, with TRBD1 matching 7 bases. Losses at the gene ends were 4 bases for V and 3 bases for J; bases not matched to a gene: 6. CDR3 size: 15 residues. Per the germline V gene, CDR1 is SGHRS and CDR2 is YFSETQ. The CDR3 DNA follows: TGCGCCAGCAGCCCTTCGGGGACAGCTAATGAAAAACTGTTTTTT. Protein: CASSPSGTANEKLFF.

Written as DNA, the CDR3 is TGTGCCAGCAGCATGACAGGGTTAGGCACAGATACGCAGTATTTT. Translation: CASSMTGLGTDTQYF. The J gene is TRBJ2-3, the V gene TRBV5-4; 7 bases are a match to TRBD1. With 4 bases clipped from V and 1 base from J, the junction kept 6 bases outside the gene matches. Germline CDR1 SGHNT, CDR2 YYREEE (reference sequence). The CDR3 has 15 amino acids.

V usage is TRBV6-6 and J usage is TRBJ1-3; 7 bases line up with TRBD1. Losses at the gene ends were 6 bases for V and 0 bases for J; bases not matched to a gene: 8. This CDR3 has 16 residues. Germline assignment: CDR1 MNHNY and CDR2 SVGAGI (reference sequence). As DNA, the CDR3 is TGTGCCAGCAGAAAGACAGGGATGGGCTCTGGAAACACCATATATTTT. It codes for CASRKTGMGSGNTIYF.

The rearrangement joins TRBV10-3 to TRBJ2-3, with 7 bases fitting TRBD2. The length of the CDR3 is 16 residues. V lost 2 bases to trimming and J lost 2 bases; unmatched junction nucleotides: 7. Germline lookup yields CDR1 ENHRY and CDR2 SYGVKD. The CDR3 sequence: CAISEIAGRTTDTQYF. The CDR3 nucleotides read TGTGCCATCAGTGAGATCGCCGGGAGGACCACAGATACGCAGTATTTT.

The chain is built from TRBV2 and TRBJ1-1, with unresolved D. With 1 base removed from V and 1 base from J, the gap between germline ends came to 4 bases. This CDR3 has 13 amino acids. Germline lookup yields CDR1 SNHLY and CDR2 FYNNEI. CDR3 protein: CASSEGENTEAFF. The CDR3 DNA is TGTGCCAGCAGTGAAGGCGAGAACACTGAAGCTTTCTTT.

The chain combines TRBV27 with TRBJ2-3; TRBD2 matches 15 bases. Germline CDR1 MNHEY, CDR2 SMNVEV (reference sequence). The CDR3 consists of 17 residues. The junction had 6 bases not matched to a gene; V was cut back by 6 bases and J by 2 bases. The chain's CDR3 is CASSMRTSGRATDTQYF. The CDR3 DNA reads as TGTGCCAGCAGCATGCGGACTAGCGGGAGGGCCACAGATACGCAGTATTTT.

CDR3 in amino acids: CAQQGAHEQYF. For the CDR3, the DNA is TGTGCACAACAGGGGGCCCACGAGCAGTACTTC. V is TRBV30 and J is TRBJ2-7; 9 bases line up with TRBD1. The germline gives CDR1 GTSNPN, CDR2 SVGIG (reference sequence). The CDR3 length is 11 residues.

This clone was recorded once. The gene calls are TRBV10-3 and TRBJ2-3, with D perhaps TRBD1 (5 bases). Trimming shortened V by 3 bases and J by 2 bases, and 18 bases separated the two germline ends. Germline values: CDR1 ENHRY, CDR2 SYGVKD. This CDR3 comprises 17 residues. CDR3 sequence: CAISDPLDRPATDTQYF. In DNA form, the CDR3 reads TGTGCCATCAGTGACCCTTTAGACAGACCAGCCACAGATACGCAGTATTTT.

This clone was recorded a few times. V usage is TRBV28 and J usage is TRBJ2-3; D possibly corresponds to TRBD2 (6 bases). Germline V gene data show CDR1 as MDHEN and CDR2 as SYDVKM. The ends were cut back, 6 bases at V and 0 bases at J, with 13 bases in the middle. The CDR3 consists of 15 residues. CDR3 sequence reads: CASRRRASSTDTQYF. CDR3 nucleotide sequence: TGTGCCAGCAGGAGGAGGGCGTCTAGCACAGATACGCAGTATTTT.

This chain uses TRBV4-1 with TRBJ2-1; TRBD2 matches at 11 bases. The trim removed 6 bases at V and 8 bases at J, leaving 9 bases unmatched. Germline V CDR1 and CDR2: MGHRA, YSYEKL. This CDR3 comprises 15 residues. The CDR3 bases are TGCGCCAGCAGGCATCTAGCGGGAGGCCGCTATGAGCAGTTCTTC. Amino acid sequence: CASRHLAGGRYEQFF.

The chain recombines TRBV6-5 with TRBJ1-2; the D gene is possibly TRBD1 (6 bases). The CDR3 loop spans 14 amino acids. Germline lookup yields CDR1 MNHEY and CDR2 SVGAGI. Trimming stripped 6 bases from V and 2 bases from J, with 13 bases between. CDR3: CASRNRASNYGYTF. The CDR3 DNA is TGTGCCAGCAGGAACAGGGCCTCCAACTATGGCTACACCTTC.

The chain joins TRBV7-8 to TRBJ2-5; 9 positions match TRBD1. The V and J ends lost 5 bases and 4 bases, in that order; junction bases with no gene match: 14. The CDR3 spans 17 residues. Germline V gives CDR1 SGHVS, CDR2 FQNEAQ. The CDR3 nucleotides read TGTGCCAGCAGCGGGGGGACAGGGTGGAAAAGTGGAGAGACCCAGTACTTC. This sequence encodes CASSGGTGWKSGETQYF.

This chain uses TRBV6-1 with TRBJ1-2, with D tentatively TRBD1 (5 bases). This CDR3 comprises 14 residues. The ends were cut back, 5 bases at V and 4 bases at J, with 14 bases in the middle. The germline CDR1 and CDR2 sequences are MNHNS and SASEGT. The CDR3 nucleotides are TGTGCCAGCAGTCCGCAGGGTCGAAGCTATGGCTACACCTTC. Translated: CASSPQGRSYGYTF.

V gene TRBV19 combines with J gene TRBJ2-7, with 8 bases lining up with TRBD1. Trimming took 5 bases from V and 2 from J; bases not matched to a gene: 5. CDR1 is LNHDA, CDR2 SQIVND, per germline (reference sequence). The CDR3 contains 14 residues. The CDR3, as DNA: TGTGCCAGTAGTTCCGGGACAGGCCCCTACGAGCAGTACTTC. Its protein is CASSSGTGPYEQYF.

This rearrangement joins TRBV9 to TRBJ2-7; the match to TRBD1 covers 7 bases. The CDR3 is 14 amino acids. The germline gives CDR1 SGDLS, CDR2 YYNGEE. V was pared by 4 bases and J by 2 bases, with 6 bases of the junction left unmatched. DNA for the CDR3: TGTGCCAGCAGCACGAGGGACAGTACCTACGAGCAGTACTTC. Protein product: CASSTRDSTYEQYF.

By sample fraction, this clone is medium-sized. This chain joins TRBV4-1 and TRBJ2-7; no clear D gene. V lost 4 bases and J lost 2, with 12 bases in between. From germline, CDR1 is MGHRA and CDR2 YSYEKL. This CDR3 is 14 amino acids long. In DNA, the CDR3 is TGCGCCAGCAGCCCAACGACTGCTACCTACGAGCAGTACTTC. This translates into CASSPTTATYEQYF.

This clone was recorded many times. The chain uses TRBV6-1 and TRBJ2-3; 7 positions agree with TRBD1. The CDR3 is 15 residues long. Per germline, CDR1 MNHNS and CDR2 SASEGT. V lost 7 bases to trimming and J lost 5 bases; unmatched junction nucleotides: 12. The CDR3 DNA sequence: TGTGCCAGCACCAAACTCCAAGGGGGCGAAGATACGCAGTATTTT. This translates into CASTKLQGGEDTQYF.

The rearrangement uses TRBV28 and TRBJ2-3; 7 bases agree with TRBD2. CDR1 MDHEN and CDR2 SYDVKM come from the germline V gene. This CDR3 comprises 16 residues. Trimming cost V 8 bases and J 2 bases; bases outside gene matches: 13. The CDR3 bases are TGTGCCAGCGGACCCCGTGGGAGGGCTCTCACAGATACGCAGTATTTT. Translated, it gives CASGPRGRALTDTQYF.

This chain links TRBV2 with TRBJ2-5; 9 nucleotides align to TRBD2. The CDR3 is 15 residues long. CDR1 is SNHLY and CDR2 is FYNNEI in the germline V gene. Trimming cost V 3 bases and J 9 bases; bases outside gene matches: 11. CDR3 sequence (DNA): TGTGCCAGCAGTGATTGGACTAGCGCCGGAGGGTCCCAGTACTTC. This gives the protein CASSDWTSAGGSQYF.

The V call is TRBV7-3, the J call TRBJ2-1; TRBD2 agrees at 8 bases. Trimming at V came to 5 bases and at J to 0 bases, leaving 3 bases not matched to a gene. CDR3 length equals 15 residues. Germline V CDR1 and CDR2: SGHTA, FQGTGA. The CDR3 coding sequence is TGTGCCAGCAGCGCAACTAGCGGCTCCTACAATGAGCAGTTCTTC. Residues: CASSATSGSYNEQFF.

The rearrangement links TRBV4-2 to TRBJ2-6; 12 bases are shared with TRBD2. Per the germline V gene, CDR1 is LGHNA and CDR2 is YNFKEQ. The J segment lost 4 bases and the V segment lost 8 bases, leaving 9 bases of the junction unmatched. The length of the CDR3 is 17 residues. CDR3 bases: TGTGCCAGCTCGCTAGCGGGAGGGCCGGCCGGGGCCAACGTCCTGACTTTC. The encoded protein is CASSLAGGPAGANVLTF.

This chain connects TRBV28 to TRBJ2-7, with TRBD2 identical over 14 bases. The junction had 5 bases not matched to a gene; V was cut back by 4 bases and J by 0 bases. Germline values: CDR1 MDHEN, CDR2 SYDVKM. This CDR3 spans 17 amino acids. CDR3 bases: TGTGCCAGCAGTTCCCCCGGGACTAGCGGGAGCTCCTACGAGCAGTACTTC. Protein sequence: CASSSPGTSGSSYEQYF.

V usage is TRBV6-5 and J usage is TRBJ1-2; a possible D gene is TRBD1 (6 bases). Germline V gives CDR1 MNHEY, CDR2 SVGAGI. This CDR3 spans 13 amino acids. The ends were cut back, 1 base at V and 8 bases at J, with 11 bases in the middle. This chain's CDR3 is CASSYLQGLGYTF. The CDR3 DNA follows: TGTGCCAGCAGTTACTTACAGGGTCTCGGCTACACCTTC.

J is TRBJ2-7 and V is TRBV7-6; possible D gene TRBD1, 6 bases. V was cut by 1 base and J by 0 bases, with 16 bases left in between. CDR3 length equals 17 residues. CDR1 is SGHVS, CDR2 FNYEAQ, per germline. Here the CDR3 reads CASSLGPDIGGSYEQYF. The CDR3 DNA reads as TGTGCCAGCAGCTTAGGGCCAGATATAGGGGGCTCCTACGAGCAGTACTTC.

Only a few counts were recorded for this clone. The chain joins TRBV2 to TRBJ2-5, with 14 positions matching TRBD2. With 6 bases clipped from V and 3 bases from J, the junction kept 9 bases outside the gene matches. This CDR3 region has 17 residues. Germline V gives CDR1 SNHLY, CDR2 FYNNEI. CDR3 sequence: CASSQPGLAGVEETQYF. The DNA for the CDR3 is TGTGCCAGCAGCCAGCCGGGACTAGCGGGAGTAGAAGAGACCCAGTACTTC.